One and the same sample provided the 18 T cell receptor beta chains below, sequenced in a study of blood T cell repertoires in COVID-19. Only in-frame clones appear in the TCRdb table, and some are missing; sequencing was by immunoSEQ multiplex PCR. The top ten hold approximately 5.8% of the sample, which has more than 90,000 clones, roughly 92% seen once. Sequences were obtained from peripheral blood. Every receptor here comes from a man aged 50 to 60 with active COVID-19.

The V gene is TRBV7-8, the J gene TRBJ1-6; 9 bases are a match to TRBD1. J was trimmed by 7 bases and V by 2 bases; bases with no gene match: 9. CDR3 length equals 17 residues. The germline V gene has CDR1 SGHVS and CDR2 FQNEAQ. CDR3 amino acids: CASSLRGQGFTNSPLHF. The CDR3 region has the DNA TGTGCCAGCAGCTTAAGGGGACAGGGTTTTACGAATTCACCCCTCCACTTT.

The V and J genes are TRBV9 and TRBJ2-1, with 15 bases that match TRBD2. Germline V gene sequence: CDR1 SGDLS, CDR2 YYNGEE. J was trimmed by 1 base and V by 2 bases; bases with no gene match: 22. This CDR3 spans 24 amino acids. The CDR3 DNA reads as TGTGCCAGCAGCGTCGGGTCGGGACAGGGAAACGTAGGGACTAGCGGGAGGTCCTACAATGAGCAGTTCTTC. This codes for CASSVGSGQGNVGTSGRSYNEQFF.

The chain links TRBV5-1 to TRBJ2-1; TRBD2 matches at 7 bases. V was pared by 4 bases and J by 3 bases, with 10 bases of the junction left unmatched. The CDR3 totals 16 residues. Germline V CDR1 and CDR2: SGHRS, YFSETQ. CDR3 DNA sequence: TGCGCCAGCAGCCCCCCCGGGGGAGGGAACTACAATGAGCAGTTCTTC. Its translation is CASSPPGGGNYNEQFF.

The chain links TRBV11-2 to TRBJ1-2; 8 bases agree with TRBD1. Germline CDR1 and CDR2: SGHAT and FQNNGV. V was pared by 3 bases and J by 8 bases, with 20 bases of the junction left unmatched. The CDR3 covers 18 residues. The CDR3 region has the DNA TGTGCCAGCAGCTTTTCAGGGGCAGGGGGCTTCTCGACTCCAGGCTACACCTTC. Protein: CASSFSGAGGFSTPGYTF.

In DNA, the CDR3 is TGTGCCAGCAGTAAGGGGGGGACTAGCGGGGATCAAGAGACCCAGTACTTC. Translation gives CASSKGGTSGDQETQYF. The chain combines TRBV28 with TRBJ2-5, with TRBD2 identical over 13 bases. The V and J ends lost 5 bases and 2 bases, in that order; junction bases with no gene match: 8. The germline V gene encodes CDR1 MDHEN and CDR2 SYDVKM. The CDR3 runs to 17 residues.

The chain uses TRBV19 and TRBJ2-3; TRBD1 matches 10 bases. Looked up from germline, CDR1 is LNHDA and CDR2 is SQIVND (reference sequence). The V and J ends lost 6 bases and 11 bases, in that order; junction bases with no gene match: 11. This CDR3 has 14 amino acids. The CDR3 coding sequence is TGTGCCAGTAGATTAAACAGGGGACAGGGGAAGCAGTATTTT. Its translation is CASRLNRGQGKQYF.

The chain couples TRBV5-8 to TRBJ2-1; possible D gene TRBD2, 6 bases. Trimming removed 6 bases at V and 1 base at J, with 17 bases between. This CDR3 contains 16 residues. In germline, CDR1 is SGHTS, CDR2 YDEGEE. The DNA of the CDR3 is TGTGCCAGCATACCCCGGAGGGACGGGTCCTACAATGAGCAGTTCTTC. Amino acids: CASIPRRDGSYNEQFF.

The rearrangement links TRBV30 to TRBJ1-6, with 7 bases lining up with TRBD1. Germline CDR1 GTSNPN, CDR2 SVGIG (reference sequence). This CDR3 is built from 14 residues. The J segment lost 9 bases and the V segment lost 4 bases, leaving 9 bases of the junction unmatched. The CDR3 bases are TGTGCCTGGAAACCGGGACAGACAGGTTCACCCCTCCACTTT. Protein product: CAWKPGQTGSPLHF.

The V and J genes are TRBV6-5 and TRBJ2-5; D not resolved. Looked up from germline, CDR1 is MNHEY and CDR2 is SVGAGI. The CDR3 spans 12 residues. V was shortened by 6 bases and J by 3 bases, with 8 bases between the two germline ends. The CDR3 DNA reads as TGTGCCAGCAGAGTGACTGAAGAGACCCAGTACTTC. It specifies CASRVTEETQYF.

The V gene is TRBV5-6, the J gene TRBJ2-7, with 7 bases fitting TRBD1. Germline values: CDR1 SGHDT, CDR2 YYEEEE. The CDR3 runs to 17 residues. J gave up 2 bases and V 3 bases, and 14 bases lay outside the gene matches. In nucleotides, the CDR3 is TGTGCCAGCAGCTCACCCGGACAGGCGCCAGTCCCCTACGAGCAGTACTTC. Protein: CASSSPGQAPVPYEQYF.

The chain combines TRBV9 with TRBJ2-2; perhaps TRBD2 as D (6 bases). This CDR3 comprises 15 residues. CDR1 SGDLS and CDR2 YYNGEE come from the germline V gene. The V end was cut by 1 base, the J end by 7 bases, with 14 bases between. The CDR3: CASSVRPPGDGELFF. CDR3 nucleotides: TGTGCCAGCAGCGTAAGACCCCCGGGGGACGGGGAGCTGTTTTTT.

The chain is built from TRBV5-1 and TRBJ1-1; a possible D gene is TRBD1 (5 bases). The V end was cut by 3 bases, the J end by 2 bases, with 11 bases between. The CDR3 extends over 14 amino acids. Germline assignment: CDR1 SGHRS and CDR2 YFSETQ. CDR3 bases: TGCGCCAGCAGCTCGGAAGGGGTTAACACTGAAGCTTTCTTT. The encoded protein is CASSSEGVNTEAFF.

J is TRBJ2-5 and V is TRBV9; D uncertain. The V end lost 1 base, the J end lost 2 bases, and 12 bases lay between the germline ends. Germline assignment: CDR1 SGDLS and CDR2 YYNGEE. This CDR3 has 15 amino acids. The DNA for the CDR3 is TGTGCCAGCAGCGTATATGGCTCGCGGCAAGAGACCCAGTACTTC. As protein: CASSVYGSRQETQYF.

The rearrangement links TRBV11-2 to TRBJ1-4; 8 bases map to TRBD1. The V and J ends lost 4 bases and 4 bases, in that order; junction bases with no gene match: 2. Germline values: CDR1 SGHAT, CDR2 FQNNGV. The CDR3 spans 14 residues. CDR3 sequence reads: CASSSGQDNEKLFF. DNA for the CDR3: TGTGCCAGCAGCTCGGGACAGGATAATGAAAAACTGTTTTTT.

The gene calls are TRBV27 and TRBJ2-7, with 7 bases fitting TRBD1. Germline V lookup: CDR1 MNHEY, CDR2 SMNVEV (reference sequence). The length of the CDR3 is 13 residues. After removal of 4 bases from V and 4 bases from J, the junction contained 4 bases not matched to a gene. This CDR3 is CASSSPTGYEQYF. CDR3 bases: TGTGCCAGCAGTTCCCCGACAGGGTACGAGCAGTACTTC.

V is TRBV15 and J is TRBJ2-1; 13 bases are shared with TRBD2. This CDR3 spans 17 amino acids. CDR1 and CDR2 (germline): LNHNV, YYDKDF (reference sequence). Unmatched junction bases numbered 0, after V lost 1 base and J lost 0 bases. The CDR3 loop is CATSRGLAGGSYNEQFF. In nucleotides, the CDR3 is TGTGCCACCAGCAGAGGACTAGCGGGAGGCTCCTACAATGAGCAGTTCTTC.

This clone was counted a single time. The V gene is TRBV28, the J gene TRBJ1-4; D is uncertain. The CDR3 totals 15 residues. Per the germline V gene, CDR1 is MDHEN and CDR2 is SYDVKM. V shed 6 bases and J shed 7 bases, with 18 bases lying between them. The CDR3 DNA is TGTGCCAGCAGAACCCCGGCCGCCGGCGGTGAAAAACTGTTTTTT. As protein: CASRTPAAGGEKLFF.

The CDR3 coding sequence is TGCGCCAGCAGTTTAGCTGCCGGGGAGCTGTTTTTT. Protein sequence: CASSLAAGELFF. The rearrangement links TRBV5-1 to TRBJ2-2, with D unresolved. The length of the CDR3 is 12 residues. Germline V gene data show CDR1 as SGHRS and CDR2 as YFSETQ. The V and J ends lost 5 bases and 6 bases respectively, with 8 bases between them.